This entry lists 23 T cell receptor beta chains sequenced from one sample in a study of blood T cell repertoires in COVID-19. The method was immunoSEQ multiplex PCR; TCRdb's version includes in-frame clones alone and lacks a portion of them. The table lists 110,000 to 150,000 clones, approximately 87% of them singletons, with about 4.3% in the top ten. The sample taken for sequencing was peripheral blood. The source is a woman aged 40-49 years with acute or convalescent COVID-19.

This clone was seen just once. The genes are TRBV2 and TRBJ1-2; D unclear. This CDR3 region has 15 residues. V dropped 6 bases and J dropped 5 bases, with 19 bases sitting between them. CDR1 and CDR2 from the germline V gene are SNHLY and FYNNEI. The DNA of the CDR3 is TGTGCCAGCAGGCCTGGTGGGTACGCGAGGTATGGCTACACCTTC. It codes for CASRPGGYARYGYTF.

This clone was counted a single time. V usage is TRBV6-2 or TRBV6-3 and J usage is TRBJ2-4; possible D gene TRBD2, 5 bases. The CDR3 runs to 16 residues. The ends were cut back, 4 bases at V and 3 bases at J, with 16 bases in the middle. Germline V gene lookup returns CDR1 MNHEY and CDR2 SVGEGT. The chain's CDR3 is CASSLEVWVGKNIQYF. The CDR3 DNA follows: TGTGCCAGCAGTTTGGAGGTCTGGGTCGGCAAAAACATTCAGTACTTC.

The CDR3 coding sequence is TGTGCCAGCAGCGTAGGACAAAACCAAGAGACCCAGTACTTC. It specifies CASSVGQNQETQYF. The chain links TRBV9 to TRBJ2-5; D is ambiguous. The CDR3 is 14 residues long. Germline values: CDR1 SGDLS, CDR2 YYNGEE. Trimming stripped 0 bases from V and 0 bases from J, with 6 bases between.

The chain couples TRBV12-5 to TRBJ1-5; D remains unclear. This CDR3 contains 14 residues. With 9 bases removed from V and 0 bases from J, the gap between germline ends came to 12 bases. CDR1 is LGHNT and CDR2 is FRNRAP in the germline V gene. CDR3 DNA: TGTGCTAGCCGTGGAGCGGGTAGCAATCAGCCCCAGCATTTT. This gives the protein CASRGAGSNQPQHF.

This clone has a single count. The chain has TRBV28 and TRBJ1-2, with D possibly TRBD1 on 6 matching bases. V was clipped by 9 bases and J by 5 bases, with 13 bases between them. CDR3 length equals 12 residues. CDR1 MDHEN and CDR2 SYDVKM come from the germline V gene. CDR3 bases: TGTGCCAGGCAGGGGATACGATATGGCTACACCTTC. It yields the protein CARQGIRYGYTF.

V usage is TRBV18 and J usage is TRBJ2-7; the match to TRBD1 covers 9 bases. The CDR3 loop spans 15 amino acids. CDR1 is KGHSH and CDR2 is LQKENI in the germline V gene. Unmatched junction bases numbered 4, after V lost 3 bases and J lost 1 base. The CDR3 loop is CASSPGTGTSYEQYF. The CDR3 DNA reads TGTGCCAGCTCACCTGGGACAGGGACATCCTACGAGCAGTACTTC.

V is TRBV25-1 and J is TRBJ2-1; D is perhaps TRBD2 (5 bases). The CDR3 length is 14 residues. CDR1 MGHDK and CDR2 SYGVNS come from the germline V gene. The V gene lost 4 bases and the J gene lost 4 bases, with 11 bases spanning the gap. The CDR3 is CASSVWGDYNEQFF. CDR3 DNA: TGTGCCAGCAGTGTGTGGGGAGATTACAATGAGCAGTTCTTC. Complete variable domain (other parts from reference TRBV25-1 and TRBJ2-1): EADIYQTPRYLVIGTGKKITLECSQTMGHDKMYWYQQDPGMELHLIHYSYGVNSTEKGDLSSESTVSRIRTEHFPLTLESARPSHTSQYLCASSVWGDYNEQFFGPGTRLTVL.

In this sample, this clone turned up a few times. This chain connects TRBV13 to TRBJ2-4, with TRBD2 matching 10 bases. The CDR3 length is 16 residues. The junction had 6 bases not matched to a gene; V was cut back by 4 bases and J by 3 bases. CDR1 PRHDT and CDR2 FYEKMQ come from the germline V gene (reference sequence). CDR3 sequence: CASSWEREGGKNIQYF. The CDR3 DNA follows: TGTGCCAGCAGCTGGGAGCGGGAGGGCGGCAAAAACATTCAGTACTTC. Together with reference TRBV13 and TRBJ2-4, the CDR3 gives the full variable domain: AAGVIQSPRHLIKEKRETATLKCYPIPRHDTVYWYQQGPGQDPQFLISFYEKMQSDKGSIPDRFSAQQFSDYHSELNMSSLELGDSALYFCASSWEREGGKNIQYFGAGTRLSVL.

The chain couples TRBV15 to TRBJ2-7, with 13 bases that match TRBD2. The CDR3 is 16 amino acids. Germline CDR1 LNHNV, CDR2 YYDKDF (reference sequence). V trimming: 2 bases; J trimming: 3 bases; junction bases outside the gene matches: 4. The CDR3 sequence: CATSRIRTSGGYEQYF. The CDR3 bases are TGTGCCACCAGCAGAATTCGGACTAGCGGGGGCTACGAGCAGTACTTC.

The chain recombines TRBV15 with TRBJ1-1; the D is unclear. Trimming removed 5 bases at V and 0 bases at J, with 10 bases between. The CDR3 runs 14 residues. CDR1 and CDR2 from the germline V gene are LNHNV and YYDKDF (reference sequence). The CDR3 DNA reads TGTGCCACCAGCGGAGGGCCAATGAACACTGAAGCTTTCTTT. Its translation is CATSGGPMNTEAFF.

The chain couples TRBV4-3 to TRBJ1-1, with a possible D match to TRBD1 (5 bases). CDR3 size: 14 residues. Germline lookup yields CDR1 LGHNA and CDR2 YSLEER. V was trimmed by 1 base and J by 2 bases, leaving 8 bases between them. In nucleotides, the CDR3 is TGCGCCAGCAGCCAAGGACAGTTCAACACTGAAGCTTTCTTT. Its protein is CASSQGQFNTEAFF.

The V and J genes are TRBV6-5 and TRBJ1-1, with TRBD1 matching 8 bases. The V gene end was trimmed by 6 bases and the J gene end by 1 base; junction bases not matched to a gene: 7. Germline V gives CDR1 MNHEY, CDR2 SVGAGI. CDR3 length: 15 residues. This CDR3 is CASSRAGTGNTEAFF. The CDR3 DNA sequence: TGTGCCAGCAGCCGCGCCGGGACAGGGAACACTGAAGCTTTCTTT.

This clone was detected once. The V call is TRBV9, the J call TRBJ2-7; tentative D call: TRBD2 (6 bases). Germline loops: CDR1 SGDLS, CDR2 YYNGEE. The CDR3 length is 11 residues. Trimming shortened V by 5 bases and J by 11 bases, and 14 bases separated the two germline ends. CDR3 residues: CASRGRDGKYF. The CDR3 bases are TGTGCCAGCAGGGGGCGGGATGGGAAGTACTTC.

This clone was recorded only once. The chain links TRBV7-3 to TRBJ2-2, with 11 bases that match TRBD2. The germline gives CDR1 SGHTA, CDR2 FQGTGA. With 1 base clipped from V and 3 bases from J, the junction kept 4 bases outside the gene matches. This CDR3 contains 17 residues. This CDR3 reads CASSLIAGGPHTGELFF. The CDR3, as DNA: TGTGCCAGCAGCTTAATAGCGGGGGGGCCCCACACCGGGGAGCTGTTTTTT.

CDR3 nucleotide sequence: TGTGCCAGCAGCTCTGCGAGATCCGCCACCGGGGAGCTGTTTTTT. Protein product: CASSSARSATGELFF. The chain employs TRBV7-3 and TRBJ2-2, with D unresolved. V was cut by 4 bases and J by 4 bases, with 13 bases left in between. CDR1 and CDR2 from the germline V gene are SGHTA and FQGTGA. There are 15 residues in the CDR3.

This clone was counted a few times. The chain has TRBV28 and TRBJ2-3; 10 bases are shared with TRBD2. Trimming at V came to 5 bases and at J to 6 bases, leaving 8 bases not matched to a gene. The CDR3 runs to 15 residues. Germline assignment: CDR1 MDHEN and CDR2 SYDVKM. The CDR3 coding sequence is TGTGCCAGCAGTCCCCGACTAGCGGGTTTGGATACGCAGTATTTT. This codes for CASSPRLAGLDTQYF.

The rearrangement joins TRBV27 to TRBJ1-1; D perhaps matches TRBD1 (5 bases). Trimming stripped 8 bases from V and 4 bases from J, with 14 bases between. In germline, CDR1 is MNHEY, CDR2 SMNVEV (reference sequence). The CDR3 spans 13 residues. The CDR3 DNA follows: TGTGCCAGCCAACGGGGACTAGGCACTGAAGCTTTCTTT. Its protein product is CASQRGLGTEAFF.

V and J are TRBV18 and TRBJ1-1; the match to TRBD1 covers 7 bases. V lost 6 bases, J lost 1 base, and 8 bases stayed unmatched. In germline, CDR1 is KGHSH, CDR2 LQKENI. The CDR3 has 15 amino acids. The CDR3 DNA reads as TGTGCCAGCTCTCAATATACAGGGGAGAACACTGAAGCTTTCTTT. Amino acids: CASSQYTGENTEAFF.

The chain carries TRBV18 and TRBJ2-6; 9 nucleotides align to TRBD1. The CDR3 extends over 17 amino acids. Per the germline V gene, CDR1 is KGHSH and CDR2 is LQKENI. J was trimmed by 0 bases and V by 3 bases; bases with no gene match: 3. CDR3 in DNA: TGTGCCAGCTCACCGCCGACAGGGGGCTCTGGGGCCAACGTCCTGACTTTC. Translating it yields CASSPPTGGSGANVLTF.

This clone was seen a few times. This chain joins TRBV24-1 and TRBJ2-7, with 7 bases matching TRBD2. Germline V gene sequence: CDR1 KGHDR, CDR2 SFDVKD. J was trimmed by 5 bases and V by 8 bases; bases with no gene match: 14. The CDR3 is 15 residues long. Here the CDR3 reads CATTTRGEGPHEQYF. The CDR3, as DNA: TGTGCCACCACCACACGGGGGGAGGGCCCCCACGAGCAGTACTTC.

This clone was seen once. The genes are TRBV19 and TRBJ2-1; possibly TRBD1 for D (5 bases). The V gene's germline CDR1 is LNHDA and CDR2 SQIVND (reference sequence). Trimming shortened V by 4 bases and J by 8 bases, and 21 bases separated the two germline ends. This CDR3 is built from 16 residues. The DNA of the CDR3 is TGTGCCAGTAGTACACAGACAGCCCCCAGCTCGGATGAGCAGTTCTTC. The encoded protein is CASSTQTAPSSDEQFF.

This sequence joins TRBV19 and TRBJ2-1, with a weak D call TRBD2 (6 bases). The CDR3 extends over 15 amino acids. Germline V gene sequence: CDR1 LNHDA, CDR2 SQIVND (reference sequence). Trimming stripped 3 bases from V and 7 bases from J, with 16 bases between. The CDR3 bases are TGTGCCAGTAGTATCCCGACTAGTTATAGTAATGAGCAGTTCTTC. It specifies CASSIPTSYSNEQFF.

This clone was counted at least ten times. The chain combines TRBV18 with TRBJ1-1; D might be TRBD1 (6 bases). Germline V gives CDR1 KGHSH, CDR2 LQKENI. The CDR3 contains 13 residues. The ends were cut back, 8 bases at V and 4 bases at J, with 14 bases in the middle. In nucleotides, the CDR3 is TGTGCCAGCGCAACAGGGAAAGGCACTGAAGCTTTCTTT. The encoded protein is CASATGKGTEAFF.